This T cell receptor (beta chain) was sequenced for a study of cytomegalovirus exposure and HLA in healthy donors (dated by TCRdb to the late 2010s). Background for the entire study: In an earlier analysis of about 560 of the donors, under 300 Gb of sequence data and 117 million unique TCR beta sequences from about 179 million T cells were reported. On average, about 240,000 unique TCR beta nucleotide sequences were sequenced per donor among about 400 genotyped donors of the cohort, with 15% to 20% of those sequences being non-productive. To study patterns of TCR occurrence, a later analysis re-analyzed previously published TCR beta repertoires from several hundred donors and added high-resolution HLA genotyping. In an earlier analysis of a few hundred of the donors, high-throughput TCR beta sequencing was used to judge whether each TCR beta V gene segment behaved as functional or pseudogenic. The genetic ancestry cluster associated with self-reported Caucasian donors included 81% of the approximately 430 genotyped donors. To predict cytomegalovirus infection status, the study brought together high-throughput TCR immunosequencing, statistical association of individual TCRs with disease status, and machine learning. Besides the first cohort of around 670 subjects, a separate validation cohort made up of 90 to 150 different subjects was used. The study aimed to test whether signatures of past pathogen exposure could be identified by cataloging public T cell receptors. Typing coverage varied by locus: roughly 629-640 donors for A, B, C, DRB1 and DQB1; approximately 560 for DQA1; some 610 for DPA1; some 470 for DPB1. An early release covering 550 to 650 HLA-typed donors comprised approximately 290 gigabases of sequencing data and roughly 86 million unique TCR sequences. Four or five DR-DQ haplotypes were handled as single units for association and clustering, since linkage in the cohort was strong. Every repertoire in the discovery cohort had been generated on one and the same sequencing platform. A later genetic analysis took genome-wide SNP genotypes for about 65% of the 666 donors and used that subset as a discovery cohort. Using immunosequencing, the study profiled T cell repertoires from 500 to 800 subjects and related those repertoires to cytomegalovirus serostatus. The later analysis used no new phenotypic data to find candidate immune exposures, relying instead on TCR beta sequences and their occurrence across donors. Alongside the repertoire data, information on donor age, sex, ethnicity and CMV serostatus was compiled. HLA typing included class I and class II loci at four-digit resolution. Points the paper makes about the study in general: Because some donors lacked HLA typing at each locus, the association tests relied only on the typed subset. When HLA alleles, especially DR and DQ, strongly co-occurred, attributing TCR associations to individual alleles was difficult. Linkage disequilibrium might explain the correlated functional status among segregating V segments, but an unknown experimental factor could not be excluded. In vitro tests confirmed that a few of the cytomegalovirus-associated TCR beta chains recognize cytomegalovirus antigens. A group of highly shared sequence variants was considered likely to be a technical artifact of the sequencing pipeline. In a later analysis, HLA-associated TCR beta chains were found to be more clonally expanded and to have lower generation probabilities than equally common non-associated chains. A further reported finding was that TCR beta sequences accurately predicted the HLA-A and HLA-B alleles for most subjects in the first cohort. Immune exposure information for the cohort was limited to CMV serostatus. Roughly 17 rarely observed V segments, including chromosome 9 orphons, were excluded from the earlier analysis of some 590 of the donors because counts were too low. A later analysis associated around 16,000 TCR beta sequences with specific HLA alleles at a false discovery rate of 0.05. An earlier analysis of 450 to 750 of the donors showed that most TCR beta V segments appeared in productive rearrangements either about 87% or about 30% of the time, which broadly matched IMGT annotations. In a later analysis, the rate of TCR association differed among HLA loci, with DRB1 alleles having the most associated TCRs and HLA-C alleles having the fewest. A later analysis reported that several top co-occurrence clusters appeared linked to parvovirus B19, influenza, CMV and Epstein-Barr virus. The 87-base-pair reads could not distinguish some IMGT-functional V segments, including TRBV6-2 and TRBV6-3, so those segments were excluded. The study listed 150 to 200 TCR beta chains as associated with cytomegalovirus. The classifier was reported to diagnose cytomegalovirus status with high specificity and sensitivity in both the original and validation cohorts. Most TCR sequences were seen in very few donors, while some public TCRs were found in many individuals. This cohort had only TCR beta chains sequenced, and the lack of alpha or paired-chain data limited which features could be detected. In a later genetic analysis, fewer N-insertions in productive TCRs were reported among donors in an Asian-associated ancestry cluster than the approximately 670-donor mean. Roughly uniform sequencing depth across donors was assumed in presence/absence analyses, although this assumption may not hold. A later analysis found that most CMV-associated TCR beta chains appeared HLA-restricted, with HLA associations seemingly driven largely by CMV exposure. V-gene and J-gene trimming of TCR beta chains was associated with a missense DCLRE1C variant in a later genetic analysis, and the association was replicated in an independent cohort. It was suggested by the authors that the approach could potentially be generalized to other disease states and immunological phenotypes.

The cohort comprised some 680 healthy bone marrow donors. Cohort members were all nominally healthy when sampled, although unrecorded immune exposures were likely present. The donor was CMV seropositive and belonged to the group of 250 to 350 seropositive cohort members. Each donor provided a peripheral blood sample, and peripheral blood mononuclear cells were used for TCR beta sequencing. Genomic DNA extraction from the blood cell samples was performed with the Qiagen DNeasy Blood Extraction Kit. At the junction V is shortened by 2 bases and J by 5 bases; bases outside the gene matches: 11. From a lookup of the germline V gene, CDR1 and CDR2 are SGHRS and YFSETQ. The CDR3 spans 16 residues, from the cysteine through the phenylalanine. The kept DNA is CDR3 alone, 48 bases in frame from the first base. Libraries were built with the immunoSEQ multiplex PCR assay. For the multiplex PCR, a mixture combining 60 forward primers for TCR Vbeta segments and 13 reverse primers for TCR Jbeta segments was used. The CDR3 region of rearranged TCR beta genes was amplified from genomic DNA by a multiplex PCR assay. The Illumina HiSeq System was used to sequence the amplified TCR beta libraries as 87-base-pair reads. In the original analysis: In a later analysis, some 80 million unique TCR beta chains were counted across the roughly 610 repertoires, and roughly 10 million of these chains were shared by at least two donors. A nearest-neighbor algorithm error-corrected the raw reads and collapsed the reads into unique sequences, merging closely related sequences to remove PCR and sequencing errors. CDR3 sequences were aligned to IMGT reference sequences to assign V, D and J gene segments. Each retained sequence needed at least a six-nucleotide match to both a V gene segment and a J gene segment. Rearrangements were called productive when the CDR3 lacked stop codons and stayed in frame with V and J; all others were non-productive. CDR3 was defined by IMGT convention, running from the second conserved V-encoded cysteine to the conserved J-encoded phenylalanine. The earlier analysis of some 540 of the donors excluded any sequence lacking an unambiguous match to a single V gene segment. An earlier analysis of 587 of the donors classified V segments as functional when productive rearrangements were above 56.7% and as segregating when the standard deviation between donors was above 5%. A statistical classification framework was built to diagnose cytomegalovirus status from the catalog of TCR beta chain sequences. A later analysis assigned V and J genes by comparing TCR nucleotide sequences with IMGT/GENE-DB human TR gene sequences. The TCRdist pipeline was used in a later analysis to assign CDR3 sequences and most-parsimonious VDJ recombination scenarios. A later analysis defined each TCR beta chain by its CDR3 amino acid sequence plus V-gene family, and excluded reads lacking a unique V-gene family. A later analysis removed 550 to 650 highly shared, low-generation-probability nucleotide sequences to deal with suspected cross-contamination and a sequencing artifact. In a later analysis, a clonal expansion index for each public chain was calculated from normalized within-repertoire ranks of inferred template counts. A later analysis computed generation probabilities with a VDJ recombination model fitted to out-of-frame rearrangements, and checked the results against IGoR. A later analysis scored TCR-TCR, TCR-HLA and TCR-CMV co-occurrence with hypergeometric tests, applying a repertoire-size bias correction to TCR pairs. In a later analysis, false discovery rates were estimated by permuting HLA or CMV assignments 20 times. A later analysis grouped co-occurring TCRs with DBSCAN, adding TCRdist sequence similarity when clustering within HLA-allele-positive subsets. Repertoires with fewer than 30,000 or more than 120,000 public chains, plus five repertoires with anomalous nucleotide sharing, were excluded from co-occurrence clustering. Sourced from immuneACCESS, this table was stored by TCRdb with only in-frame sequences that have V and J called. A share of the clones is absent; for the studies checked, an unresolved V gene accounts for under half, and the remainder has no known explanation. V and J calls and clone size are those listed in that table; D and trimming were worked out from the DNA. The sample records 100,000 or so clones, around 70% of which are singletons. The top ten hold roughly a tenth of the sample.

Notes on this clone: No cognate antigen has been identified for it. Base qualities are not recorded, but no much larger clone differs from it by a single base.

Material: PBMCs. This sequence uses TRBV5-1 and TRBJ1-1; TRBD1 fits 8 bases in the junction. The clonotype originates from a man aged 40-55 years in good health and CMV-seropositive. The CDR3 has the sequence CASSFKDRGGKTEAFF. The nucleotides are TGCGCCAGCAGCTTTAAAGACAGGGGAGGGAAGACTGAAGCTTTCTTT.